This TCR beta chain was profiled in a study of immune cell composition in non-small cell lung cancer. The assay was immunoSEQ multiplex PCR, and TCRdb's table has in-frame clones only and misses some. The sample includes roughly 1,900 clones, around 78% of them seen just once. Genomic DNA came from frozen unsorted single-cell suspensions. Germline CDR1 and CDR2: SGHRS and YFSETQ. The V and J ends lost 0 bases and 2 bases respectively, with 8 bases between them. CDR3 length: 14 residues. Concerning this clone: Antigen: not known.

Study observations and caveats: Around 75% of squamous and about 31% of adenocarcinoma cases had tumour-associated clones >0.5%.

The V and J genes are TRBV5-1 and TRBJ1-2; possible D gene TRBD1, 5 bases. This sequence was found in a human donor with non-small cell lung cancer. Sequenced input: lung tumor tissue. The DNA of the CDR3 is TGCGCCAGCAGCTTGGACAGGCGAAACTATGGCTACACCTTC. This encodes CASSLDRRNYGYTF.